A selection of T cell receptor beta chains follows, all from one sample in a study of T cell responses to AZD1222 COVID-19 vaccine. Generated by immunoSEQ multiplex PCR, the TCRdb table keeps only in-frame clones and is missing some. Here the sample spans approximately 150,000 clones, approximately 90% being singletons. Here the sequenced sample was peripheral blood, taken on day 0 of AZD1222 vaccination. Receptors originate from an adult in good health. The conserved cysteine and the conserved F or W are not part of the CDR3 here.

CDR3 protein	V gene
ATRRAGNTEAF	TRBV10-3
ASSVPVTGFRY	TRBV9
ASSIGPSGYT	TRBV19
AWGQGHEKLF	TRBV30
ATSSSGRLHETQY	TRBV15
ASSNQFQGTEQY	TRBV6-2/TRBV6-3
ASSLGSGNTIY	TRBV5-1
ASSLAPFPGANVLT	TRBV11-1
ASRPTVYGYT	TRBV6-5
ASSRGHEQY	TRBV6-5
ASSPQGTNEKLF	TRBV18
ASSPLTGSYGYT	TRBV6-5
ASSFRTARDTEAF	TRBV19
ASSGGNTDTQY	TRBV6-6
ASSYNTAATNEKLF	TRBV7-6
ASSFSGLGTIY	TRBV27
ASRGRQGAYEQY	TRBV19
ASFNRQGNTGELF	TRBV28
SVRSGGNQPQH	TRBV29-1
SVESREDTQY	TRBV29-1
ASSLLTSGSNGELF	TRBV28
SASSTRDRGSDEQF	TRBV20-1
ASSSSSQGAINYGYT	TRBV7-9
ASSRVIGQPQH	TRBV6-2/TRBV6-3
ASSHRKTTGFTDTQY	TRBV18
ASSLWLAELNTGELF	TRBV5-1
ASSHKASFDYGYT	TRBV6-5
ASSFPAGGSYNEQF	TRBV5-4
ATPGGPTEAF	TRBV2
ASRQAHTDTQY	TRBV19
ASSTGGSMLETQY	TRBV19
ASSQDLQGPYEQY	TRBV4-2
ASSPVADPTPEAF	TRBV18
ASSGQGDTQY	TRBV28
ASSIGGAGELF	TRBV19
ASTPSGRPIEQY	TRBV28
ASSPGQGMEQY	TRBV19
ASGWTYGYT	TRBV28
ACGQGQYEQY	TRBV30
ASSLRDRGNHYNEQF	TRBV3-1/TRBV3-2
AVTGGRGLKTTYEQY	TRBV7-2
ASSLSAAHT	TRBV28
ASSTGLSGRNIQY	TRBV27
ASRPRPAANSPLH	TRBV5-1
ASTPTTGTGGYT	TRBV27
ASSEGPRKREAF	TRBV6-1
ASSLDGNSYEQY	TRBV7-2
ASSQAGAEEYGYT	TRBV4-2
ASSIQRGTGELF	TRBV19
SVDGGRNQPQH	TRBV29-1
ATGGVGETQY	TRBV24-1
ASSGRLQDTQY	TRBV5-4
ASSVTDANTGELF	TRBV9
ATSGENTEAF	TRBV15
ATSYLTGQKNIQY	TRBV19
ATAGSVQETQY	TRBV12-3/TRBV12-4
AISESGVKRTIGGQY	TRBV10-3
ASSLGPRAGGGYT	TRBV28
ASTGQFFYGYT	TRBV19
ASSRRGYSYEQY	TRBV6-2/TRBV6-3